Presented here are 20 T cell receptor beta chains from one specimen sequenced in a study of blood T cells in healthy people across ages. The second PCR ran about 6 to 11 cycles with a sample-barcoded 5' primer and J-beta primers. One entry per CDR3 protein, called by TCRdb with MiXCR from the 5' RACE reads. The table shows around 1,800,000 distinct CDR3 sequences, with about 39% occurring only once. Sequencing used blood. The origin of the receptors is a human donor in good health.

The chain uses TRBV5-1 and TRBJ2-5; D is possibly TRBD2 (5 bases). Between the trimmed V and J ends, which lost 0 bases and 1 base, there was a span of 13 bases. The CDR3 length is 16 residues. The germline CDR1 and CDR2 sequences are SGHRS and YFSETQ. CDR3 loop: CASSLEASRPQETQYF. CDR3 nucleotides: TGCGCCAGCAGCTTGGAGGCTAGCAGACCCCAAGAGACCCAGTACTTC. Combining the CDR3 with reference TRBV5-1 and TRBJ2-5 gives the whole variable domain KAGVTQTPRYLIKTRGQQVTLSCSPISGHRSVSWYQQTPGQGLQFLFEYFSETQRNKGNFPGRFSGRQFSNSRSEMNVSTLELGDSALYLCASSLEASRPQETQYFGPGTRLLVL.

V usage is TRBV11-2 and J usage is TRBJ2-7; 8 bases match TRBD2. This CDR3 is built from 16 residues. The V segment lost 5 bases and the J segment 7 bases; nucleotides outside the gene matches: 16. The germline V gene has CDR1 SGHAT and CDR2 FQNNGV. The CDR3 sequence is CASSPISGGRVWEQYF. Here the CDR3 DNA reads TGTGCCAGCAGCCCTATCAGCGGGGGCCGAGTGTGGGAGCAGTACTTC.

This sequence joins TRBV29-1 and TRBJ1-2; D gene uncertain. Germline V gene data show CDR1 as SQVTM and CDR2 as ANQGSEA. V was shortened by 3 bases and J by 2 bases, with 13 bases between the two germline ends. This CDR3 comprises 14 residues. Here the CDR3 DNA reads TGCAGCGTTGATGAGGGTTGGGCGAACTATGGCTACACCTTC. Its protein product is CSVDEGWANYGYTF.

This clonotype was found a few times. The chain joins TRBV4-2 to TRBJ2-5; maybe TRBD1 (6 bases). The CDR3 contains 14 residues. Trimming removed 1 base at V and 3 bases at J, with 9 bases between. CDR1 and CDR2 from the germline V gene are LGHNA and YNFKEQ. CDR3: CASSQAGQKETQYF. Here the CDR3 DNA reads TGTGCCAGCAGCCAAGCAGGACAGAAAGAGACCCAGTACTTC.

This clonotype was recorded many times. The V gene is TRBV7-2, the J gene TRBJ2-5; 10 bases are a match to TRBD2. After removal of 1 base from V and 2 bases from J, the junction contained 7 bases not matched to a gene. The CDR3 contains 17 residues. Looked up from germline, CDR1 is SGHTA and CDR2 is FQGNSA. Here the CDR3 reads CASSLGPSGGYQETQYF. The CDR3 bases are TGTGCCAGCAGCTTAGGGCCTAGCGGGGGATATCAAGAGACCCAGTACTTC.

This clonotype was observed a few times. The chain uses TRBV4-1 and TRBJ1-1; TRBD1 matches at 9 bases. CDR1 is MGHRA, CDR2 YSYEKL, per germline. The length of the CDR3 is 16 residues. V dropped 2 bases and J dropped 0; count of bases not matched to a gene: 4. The CDR3 loop is CASSQHRGRMNTEAFF. The CDR3, as DNA: TGCGCCAGCAGCCAACACAGGGGGCGAATGAACACTGAAGCTTTCTTT.

In this sample, this clonotype turned up a few times. The CDR3 sequence is CASSLSTGSHEQYF. The DNA for the CDR3 is TGTGCCAGCAGCTTGTCGACAGGGTCCCACGAGCAGTACTTC. The chain recombines TRBV7-3 with TRBJ2-7, with 7 nucleotides matching TRBD1. Germline-derived CDR1 and CDR2 are SGHTA and FQGTGA. CDR3 size: 14 residues. V was clipped by 3 bases and J by 5 bases; unmatched bases: 7.

The V and J genes are TRBV20-1 and TRBJ2-3, with 9 nucleotides matching TRBD2. The CDR3 has 15 residues. V lost 3 bases, J lost 5 bases, and 9 bases stayed unmatched. CDR1 is DFQATT and CDR2 is SNEGSKA in the germline V gene (reference sequence). CDR3 DNA sequence: TGCAGTGCTAGGCTCGGCGGGGGGGCCCAAGATACGCAGTATTTT. Amino acids: CSARLGGGAQDTQYF.

A note on this clonotype: A much larger clone is a single base away; this may be a read error. The V and J genes are TRBV29-1 and TRBJ2-1, with unresolved D. CDR1 and CDR2 from the germline V gene are SQVTM and ANQGSEA. The CDR3 contains 14 residues. Trimming left V 7 bases short and J 13 bases short, with 26 bases between. CDR3 loop: CSELTQENEETQFF. The CDR3 nucleotides read TGCAGCGAACTTACTCAGGAGAATGAAGAGACCCAGTTCTTC.

CDR3 protein: CASSPQAIYEQYF. DNA of the CDR3: TGTGCCAGCAGTCCCCAGGCAATCTACGAGCAGTACTTC. The chain combines TRBV28 with TRBJ2-7; D gene unclear. The CDR3 has 13 residues. Between the trimmed V and J ends, which lost 5 bases and 3 bases, there was a span of 11 bases. Germline CDR1 and CDR2: MDHEN and SYDVKM.

There are a few counts of this clonotype. This chain uses TRBV4-3 with TRBJ2-3, with TRBD2 matching 15 bases. CDR3 length: 18 residues. V shed 4 bases, J shed 2 bases, and the junction held 7 bases outside the gene matches. Per the germline V gene, CDR1 is LGHNA and CDR2 is YSLEER. As DNA, the CDR3 is TGCGCCAGCAGCCCCTCCGGGACTAGCGGGGGGATCACAGATACGCAGTATTTT. Translated, it gives CASSPSGTSGGITDTQYF.

The V gene is TRBV7-9, the J gene TRBJ1-5; 7 bases are a match to TRBD1. The CDR3 runs to 14 residues. The germline V gene encodes CDR1 SEHNR and CDR2 FQNEAQ (reference sequence). The V segment lost 6 bases and the J segment 7 bases; nucleotides outside the gene matches: 9. In DNA, the CDR3 is TGTGCCAGCAGTTACGGACAGGCCCCCCAGCCCCAGCATTTT. This codes for CASSYGQAPQPQHF.

V usage is TRBV25-1 and J usage is TRBJ2-1; tentative D call: TRBD2 (5 bases). With 0 bases removed from V and 9 bases from J, the gap between germline ends came to 9 bases. The CDR3 is made up of 13 amino acids. Germline CDR1 reads MGHDK; CDR2 reads SYGVNS. Written as DNA, the CDR3 is TGTGCCAGCAGTGAATACTTCAGCGGTGAGCAGTTCTTC. This sequence encodes CASSEYFSGEQFF.

The chain recombines TRBV2 with TRBJ1-2, with D unclear. From germline, CDR1 is SNHLY and CDR2 FYNNEI. The CDR3 runs 13 residues. V lost 5 bases, J lost 8 bases, and 15 bases lay in between. The CDR3 DNA sequence: TGTGCCAGCAGTCCAACCCCAACGTGGGGCTACACCTTC. Its translation: CASSPTPTWGYTF.

The CDR3 loop is CASSNTNMGEQYF. The DNA of the CDR3 is TGCGCCAGCAGCAATACCAATATGGGGGAGCAGTACTTC. V is TRBV4-1 and J is TRBJ2-1; no reliable D call. TRBJ2-7 matches the DNA end more closely, so the J call is doubtful. There are 13 residues in the CDR3. Germline V gene sequence: CDR1 MGHRA, CDR2 YSYEKL.

This chain joins TRBV15 and TRBJ2-4; D gene uncertain. The CDR3 covers 20 residues. CDR1 LNHNV and CDR2 YYDKDF come from the germline V gene (reference sequence). Trimming stripped 3 bases from V and 7 bases from J, with 31 bases between. The CDR3 DNA is TGTGCCACCAGCAGGTCCCCCGGGCCGGTCTACCCTCAAATCTCCAACATTCAGTACTTC. Its translation: CATSRSPGPVYPQISNIQYF.

V is TRBV19 and J is TRBJ2-3; TRBD1 is a possible D gene (6 bases). Germline values: CDR1 LNHDA, CDR2 SQIVND (reference sequence). CDR3 size: 15 residues. V was shortened by 3 bases and J by 6 bases, with 16 bases between the two germline ends. The CDR3: CASSINLGGVDTQYF. The DNA for the CDR3 is TGTGCCAGTAGTATCAACTTAGGGGGAGTGGATACGCAGTATTTT.

The genes are TRBV7-2 and TRBJ1-2; D not resolved. V lost 11 bases and J lost 8, with 18 bases in between. CDR1 and CDR2 from the germline V gene are SGHTA and FQGNSA. The length of the CDR3 is 12 residues. This CDR3 is CACTSFEAGYTF. Here the CDR3 DNA reads TGTGCCTGCACCTCCTTTGAAGCGGGCTACACCTTC.

The V gene is TRBV9, the J gene TRBJ2-5; D is tentatively TRBD1 or TRBD2 (6 bases each). Trimming removed 1 base from V and 5 bases from J, with 12 bases in between. Germline V CDR1 and CDR2: SGDLS, YYNGEE. The CDR3 contains 14 residues. In DNA form, the CDR3 reads TGTGCCAGCAGCGTAACGGGGGCTGCGGAGACCCAGTACTTC. It specifies CASSVTGAAETQYF.

This clonotype was counted between two and nine times. This chain joins TRBV6-2 or TRBV6-3 and TRBJ2-1; D ambiguous. V was shortened by 5 bases and J by 6 bases, with 14 bases between the two germline ends. This CDR3 contains 14 residues. The V gene's germline CDR1 is MNHEY and CDR2 SVGEGT. CDR3 protein: CASSLNPDLNEQFF. The CDR3 coding sequence is TGTGCCAGCAGTCTCAACCCGGACCTCAATGAGCAGTTCTTC.